These 7 T cell receptor beta chains came from one sample sequenced in a study of blood T cell repertoires in COVID-19. Sequencing used immunoSEQ multiplex PCR; TCRdb keeps in-frame clones, though not all of them. The table lists 100,000 or so clones, more than 80% of them singletons. Sequencing input: peripheral blood. These receptors originate from an elderly woman with acute or convalescent COVID-19.

This chain uses TRBV21-1 with TRBJ2-1; the table's D call, TRBD2, has no DNA check behind it. TRBV21-1 counts as a pseudogene. The CDR3 is made up of 19 amino acids. The CDR3 nucleotides read TGTGCCAGCTACACTACAGAACGGACTAGCGGGGGGAGGAACAATGAGCAGTTCTTC. This encodes CASYTTERTSGGRNNEQFF.

The chain carries TRBV28 and TRBJ1-2; a weak D match, TRBD1 (5 bases). V lost 3 bases and J 4 bases, leaving 18 bases between the germline ends. From germline, CDR1 is MDHEN and CDR2 SYDVKM. This CDR3 is 16 amino acids long. CDR3: CASSLGVNRIAYGYTF. In nucleotides, the CDR3 is TGTGCCAGCAGTTTGGGCGTCAACAGGATTGCCTATGGCTACACCTTC.

The rearrangement links TRBV18 to TRBJ1-2, with D uncertain. CDR3 length: 13 residues. The V end lost 2 bases, the J end lost 8 bases, and 12 bases lay between the germline ends. In germline, CDR1 is KGHSH, CDR2 LQKENI. The CDR3 DNA reads as TGTGCCAGCTCACCATCGGGAGGGTACGGCTACACCTTC. It translates to CASSPSGGYGYTF.

The chain recombines TRBV5-1 with TRBJ2-7, with D hard to call. The CDR3 length is 12 residues. V dropped 4 bases and J dropped 0 bases, with 5 bases sitting between them. The germline CDR1 and CDR2 sequences are SGHRS and YFSETQ. The CDR3 region is CASSVNSYEQYF. In nucleotides, the CDR3 is TGCGCCAGCAGCGTAAACTCCTACGAGCAGTACTTC.

This clone was picked up one time. V gene TRBV5-1 combines with J gene TRBJ1-2, with TRBD1 matching over 9 bases. V lost 4 bases to trimming and J lost 5 bases; unmatched junction nucleotides: 9. The CDR3 is 15 residues long. Germline CDR1 reads SGHRS; CDR2 reads YFSETQ. This CDR3 reads CASSQTGGGGYGYTF. The CDR3, as DNA: TGCGCCAGCAGCCAGACAGGGGGAGGTGGATATGGCTACACCTTC.

V and J are TRBV19 and TRBJ1-5, with 7 bases aligning to TRBD1. The CDR3 has 14 residues. Trimming cost V 7 bases and J 4 bases; bases outside gene matches: 7. CDR1 LNHDA and CDR2 SQIVND come from the germline V gene (reference sequence). The CDR3 region has the DNA TGTGCCAGTAATGAGGGGGCAGAGAATCAGCCCCAGCATTTT. Encoded protein: CASNEGAENQPQHF.

CDR3 sequence: CASSSRGLTNTEAFF. DNA for the CDR3: TGTGCCAGCAGCTCCAGGGGTTTAACGAACACTGAAGCTTTCTTT. The rearrangement links TRBV5-5 to TRBJ1-1; D is possibly TRBD1 (6 bases). Per the germline V gene, CDR1 is SGHKS and CDR2 is YYEKEE (reference sequence). The CDR3 spans 15 residues. Trimming cost V 3 bases and J 1 base, with 13 bases left between them.